This T cell receptor (beta chain) was observed in a study of OX40 agonist ivuxolimab in advanced cancers. Background on the study: Antecedent anti-PD-1, anti-PD-L1 or anti-CTLA-4 therapy was permissible, with roughly 40% having received some. Study observations and caveats: CD8+ T cells were the subset that, on average, had more expanded clones than CD4+. Clonal expansion was seen in CD4+ and CD8+ blood T cells by week 6 at 0.1 to 3.0 mg/kg. Undetermined was the antigen specificity of the expanded peripheral T cells.

This CDR3 spans 17 amino acids. V was pared by 3 bases and J by 4 bases, with 18 bases between. Germline V lookup: CDR1 MDHEN, CDR2 SYDVKM. Using immunoSEQ multiplex PCR, the repertoire was profiled, and TCRdb retains in-frame clones only, with some absent. The sample yields 100,000 or so clones, around 84% seen once. Points on this clone: Its antigen remains unidentified.

This specimen was CD4+ or CD8+ T cells sorted from blood, taken in a trial of the OX40 agonist ivuxolimab. This chain uses TRBV28 with TRBJ1-4, with D maybe TRBD1 (6 bases). The clonotype comes from an adult with an advanced solid tumor such as melanoma, head and neck, liver or kidney cancer. CDR3 nucleotide sequence: TGTGCCAGCAGTTTCCCCACAGGGCTCCTCGATAATGAAAAACTGTTTTTT. This encodes CASSFPTGLLDNEKLFF.